The 21 T cell receptor beta chains given below trace back to one sample, sequenced in a study of esophageal squamous cell carcinoma under preoperative chemotherapy. TCRdb re-derived calls from the PCR reads in MiXCR, one entry per CDR3 protein. The table includes 25,000 to 35,000 distinct CDR3 sequences, roughly 50% detected once. As to time point: before preoperative PTX-NDP chemotherapy. Sampling was done from a patient given preoperative chemotherapy. The source is a human donor with esophageal squamous cell carcinoma. The donor label of this sample is uncertain.

This clonotype showed up many times. This could be a read error, since a much larger clone is one nucleotide away. The J gene is TRBJ2-1, the V gene TRBV6-4; D is unresolved. TRBJ2-7 matches the DNA end more closely, so the J call is doubtful. The CDR3 is made up of 15 amino acids. The germline gives CDR1 MRHNA, CDR2 SNTAGT. For the CDR3, the DNA is TGTGCCAGCAGTTTCGACGGTATATCCTACAATGAGCAGTACTTC. It is translated as CASSFDGISYNEQYF.

This chain joins TRBV7-2 and TRBJ2-3; tentatively, D is TRBD2 (6 bases). The tail of the sequence fits TRBJ2-7 better, so the J call may be wrong. The CDR3 spans 17 residues. CDR1 SGHTA and CDR2 FQGNSA come from the germline V gene. The CDR3 here is CASSAGIAAGKPDTQYF. CDR3 in DNA: TGTGCCAGCAGCGCGGGGATAGCGGCCGGGAAGCCAGATACGCAGTACTTC.

A word on this clonotype: The junction does not match germline at one end; this may be a read error. The gene calls are TRBV7-3 and TRBJ2-3; 10 positions match TRBD2. Germline V gives CDR1 SGHTA, CDR2 FQGTGA. This CDR3 comprises 14 residues. The CDR3 spells CASSTGLAAGIQYF. CDR3 in DNA: TGTGCCAGCAGTACAGGACTAGCGGCAGGTATTCAGTACTTT.

Worth noting for this clonotype: Sequence at one end of the junction differs from germline and may be a read error. The gene calls are TRBV10-3 and TRBJ2-5; D is perhaps TRBD1 or TRBD2 (6 bases each). The CDR3 is 15 residues long. Germline V gives CDR1 ENHRY, CDR2 SYGVKD. CDR3 loop: CAGGFGGRDQETQYF. CDR3 sequence (DNA): TGTGCCGGGGGGTTTGGGGGCCGGGACCAAGAGACCCAGTATTTC.

This clonotype was seen only a few times. This chain connects TRBV6-1 to TRBJ2-1; D might be TRBD1 or TRBD2, each matching 6 bases. Near its end, the DNA agrees better with TRBJ2-5, so the J call may be wrong. CDR3 size: 15 residues. Per germline, CDR1 MNHNS and CDR2 SASEGT. CDR3 sequence (DNA): TGTGCCAGCAGTGCTACAGGGTGGGAGGAGGAGACCCAGTACTTC. It is translated as CASSATGWEEETQYF.

Written as DNA, the CDR3 is TGTGCCAGCAGCTCGGAGATTTACAATGAGCAGTTCTTC. Translated: CASSSEIYNEQFF. The chain has TRBV7-2 and TRBJ2-1; unclear D gene. The CDR3 has 13 amino acids. V gave up 4 bases and J gave up 4 bases, with 8 bases separating them. Germline V gene sequence: CDR1 SGHTA, CDR2 FQGNSA. Full variable domain (rest looked up from reference TRBV7-2 and TRBJ2-1): GAGVSQSPSNKVTEKGKDVELRCDPISGHTALYWYRQSLGQGLEFLIYFQGNSAPDKSGLPSDRFSAERTGGSVSTLTIQRTQQEDSAVYLCASSSEIYNEQFFGPGTRLTVL.

In this sample, this clonotype turned up a few times. A much larger clone lies one base from this, so it may be a read error. The CDR3 region has the DNA TGTGCCAGCAGTTCTCCCTTTAGGGGGAGTCGGAATGAGCAGTACTTC. This codes for CASSSPFRGSRNEQYF. The chain has TRBV6-5 and TRBJ2-1, with TRBD1 as a possible D gene (6 bases). The DNA end lines up better with TRBJ2-7; the J call may be wrong. Germline assignment: CDR1 MNHEY and CDR2 SVGAGI. The CDR3 contains 16 residues.

The chain uses TRBV4-1 and TRBJ1-1; perhaps TRBD1 as D (5 bases). Germline V gene lookup returns CDR1 MGHRA and CDR2 YSYEKL. V lost 2 bases and J 0 bases, leaving 16 bases between the germline ends. CDR3 length: 17 amino acids. The CDR3 spells CASSQQDLGRMNTEAFF. CDR3 coding DNA: TGCGCCAGCAGCCAACAGGATTTGGGACGGATGAACACTGAAGCTTTCTTT.

This chain connects TRBV6-2 or TRBV6-3 to TRBJ2-1; the D is unclear. Germline CDR1 reads MNHEY; CDR2 reads SVGEGT. V lost 0 bases and J 10 bases, leaving 10 bases between the germline ends. This CDR3 has 13 amino acids. CDR3 in amino acids: CASSYSNSYEQFF. CDR3 coding DNA: TGTGCCAGCAGTTACTCGAACAGCTACGAGCAGTTCTTC.

As for this clonotype: One end of the junction is discordant with germline, which a read error may explain. This chain uses TRBV6-1 with TRBJ2-4; 7 nucleotides line up with TRBD2. The CDR3 consists of 16 residues. CDR1 and CDR2 (germline): MNHNS, SASEGT. Written as DNA, the CDR3 is TGTGCCAGCAGCGTCTTGGGGGGGAGAGCCAAAAACATTCAGTACTTT. The encoded protein is CASSVLGGRAKNIQYF.

The V gene is TRBV6-1, the J gene TRBJ1-1; unclear D gene. Germline CDR1 MNHNS, CDR2 SASEGT. V was pared by 6 bases and J by 5 bases, with 16 bases between. The CDR3 runs 14 residues. The CDR3 coding sequence is TGTGCCAGCAGCCTGGGCCCCGGCGGGACTGAAGCTTTCTTT. This gives the protein CASSLGPGGTEAFF.

The V gene is TRBV12-5, the J gene TRBJ2-3; 9 bases fit TRBD2. The J call may be mistaken, given a closer DNA end match to TRBJ2-1. Germline CDR1 reads LGHNT; CDR2 reads FRNRAP. The CDR3 spans 14 residues. The CDR3 sequence: CASGFSGRKNEQFF. CDR3 sequence (DNA): TGTGCTAGTGGTTTCAGCGGGAGGAAGAATGAGCAGTTCTTC.

This clonotype was observed once. One junction end does not reproduce the germline sequence, and a read error may be involved. The chain combines TRBV7-2 with TRBJ2-3; the D gene is possibly TRBD2 (5 bases). The germline V gene encodes CDR1 SGHTA and CDR2 FQGNSA. This CDR3 is 14 amino acids long. CDR3 in DNA: TGTGCGGGTCCCCTAGCCGGTGGTCAAGATACGCAGTATTTC. Encoded protein: CAGPLAGGQDTQYF.

In regard to this clonotype: The junction departs from germline at one end; a sequencing error may be responsible. This chain joins TRBV12-3 or TRBV12-4 and TRBJ2-5; D might be TRBD1 or TRBD2, each matching 5 bases. This CDR3 is built from 14 residues. Here the CDR3 DNA reads TGTGCGGGGACCTCGGGCCGGGCCAAAGAGATCCAGTACTTC. It codes for CAGTSGRAKEIQYF.

This clonotype was detected ten times or more. The genes are TRBV4-1 and TRBJ2-3; D gene unclear. This CDR3 spans 16 amino acids. Germline CDR1 MGHRA, CDR2 YSYEKL. Trimming pared 1 base from V and 1 base from J, leaving 12 bases between. The CDR3 region is CASSQATGGGTDTQYF. The CDR3 region has the DNA TGCGCCAGCAGCCAAGCGACCGGCGGAGGCACAGATACGCAGTATTTT.

This clonotype occurred many times. J is TRBJ2-1 and V is TRBV6-5; 9 bases match TRBD1. The length of the CDR3 is 15 residues. V dropped 5 bases and J dropped 5; count of bases not matched to a gene: 7. Germline V gene sequence: CDR1 MNHEY, CDR2 SVGAGI. CDR3 bases: TGTGCCAGCAGTAACGGACAGGGGATCCACAATGAGCAGTTCTTC. This codes for CASSNGQGIHNEQFF.

V is TRBV12-3 or TRBV12-4 and J is TRBJ2-1; the match to TRBD2 covers 8 bases. V shed 3 bases and J 8 bases; nucleotides not matched to a gene: 3. The CDR3 totals 13 residues. The CDR3 region is CASSFYGGDEQFF. CDR3 coding DNA: TGTGCCAGCAGTTTTTACGGGGGGGATGAGCAGTTCTTC.

This clonotype was counted ten times or more. This rearrangement joins TRBV7-6 to TRBJ2-3; D unresolved. Germline CDR1 is SGHVS and CDR2 is FNYEAQ. V shed 0 bases and J shed 2 bases, with 6 bases lying between them. This CDR3 comprises 14 residues. The CDR3 loop reads CASSLAVYTDTQYF. CDR3 DNA sequence: TGTGCCAGCAGCTTAGCCGTTTACACAGATACGCAGTATTTT.

This clonotype was seen a handful of times. This sequence joins TRBV7-2 and TRBJ1-2, with D hard to call. The V gene lost 1 base and the J gene lost 8 bases, with 11 bases spanning the gap. Germline V gene lookup returns CDR1 SGHTA and CDR2 FQGNSA. The CDR3 runs 13 residues. For the CDR3, the DNA is TGTGCCAGCAGCTTAGATCCAGCTTACGGCTACACCTTC. Amino acid sequence: CASSLDPAYGYTF.

In regard to this clonotype: Germline and junction disagree at one end, which may indicate a read error. The gene calls are TRBV7-9 and TRBJ2-6, with D possibly matching TRBD1 (5 bases). This CDR3 is 14 amino acids long. Germline CDR1 reads SEHNR; CDR2 reads FQNEAQ (reference sequence). The CDR3 DNA reads as TGTGCCAGTCTATCAGACTCTGGGGCCTACGACCTGAACTTC. This encodes CASLSDSGAYDLNF. The whole variable domain, remainder taken from reference TRBV7-9 and TRBJ2-6, is DTGVSQNPRHKITKRGQNVTFRCDPISEHNRLYWYRQTLGQGPEFLTYFQNEAQLEKSRLLSDRFSAERPKGSFSTLEIQRTEQGDSAMYLCASLSDSGAYDLNFGAGSRLTVL.

Comment on this clonotype: Mismatch with germline at one junction end may stem from a read error. The chain uses TRBV6-1 and TRBJ2-3; possibly TRBD2 for D (7 bases). This CDR3 is 14 amino acids long. CDR1 MNHNS and CDR2 SASEGT come from the germline V gene. The CDR3 loop is CGSKGPGGDGTQYF. The CDR3 region has the DNA TGTGGCAGCAAGGGGCCGGGGGGCGATGGTACTCAGTATTTC.